One sample yielded the 8 T cell receptor beta chains listed below, sequenced in a study of shared clonotypes between healthy human individuals. Data came from immunoSEQ multiplex PCR; TCRdb stores just in-frame clones and leaves some out. The sample consists of roughly 530,000 clones, almost 97% of them appearing once. The specimen was naive CD4+ T cells sorted from blood. Subset reported: CD45RA+ positively selected. These receptors all stem from a woman between 25 and 40 years old in good health.

Only a few counts were recorded for this clone. The chain is built from TRBV29-1 and TRBJ1-1; D unclear. Trimming removed 4 bases from V and 3 bases from J, with 3 bases in between. The CDR3 is made up of 10 amino acids. Germline CDR1 is SQVTM and CDR2 is ANQGSEA. The chain's CDR3 is CSVGYTEAFF. CDR3 DNA sequence: TGCAGCGTTGGATACACTGAAGCTTTCTTT.

The V gene is TRBV5-4, the J gene TRBJ2-2; 8 nucleotides line up with TRBD2. The CDR3 loop spans 15 amino acids. V was clipped by 0 bases and J by 4 bases; unmatched bases: 2. Germline V gene lookup returns CDR1 SGHNT and CDR2 YYREEE (reference sequence). CDR3 in amino acids: CASSLEREPTGELFF. The CDR3 DNA sequence: TGTGCCAGCAGCTTGGAGCGGGAGCCCACCGGGGAGCTGTTTTTT.

J is TRBJ2-5 and V is TRBV21-1. The J call could be wrong; TRBJ2-7 is a better fit for the DNA end. TRBV21-1 is given as a pseudogene. The CDR3 spans 16 residues. DNA of the CDR3: TGTGCCAGCATCGGCTTACGGTGTGGGACCGCCTACGAGCAGTACTTC. Translation: CASIGLRCGTAYEQYF.

This rearrangement joins TRBV5-1 to TRBJ2-1; 9 positions match TRBD2. CDR1 is SGHRS and CDR2 is YFSETQ in the germline V gene. This CDR3 is 15 amino acids long. J lost 7 bases, V lost 4 bases, and 9 bases had no gene match. Here the CDR3 DNA reads TGCGCCAGCAGCGGCGGGACTAGCCTTCCGAATGAGCAGTTCTTC. This encodes CASSGGTSLPNEQFF.

The rearrangement joins TRBV5-1 to TRBJ2-3; unclear D gene. Germline V CDR1 and CDR2: SGHRS, YFSETQ. This CDR3 has 16 amino acids. Between the trimmed V and J ends, which lost 4 bases and 0 bases, there was a span of 15 bases. CDR3 bases: TGCGCCAGCAGCCGAACGAGTGGGCCTAGCACAGATACGCAGTATTTT. This sequence encodes CASSRTSGPSTDTQYF.

In its sample, this clone was seen once. This chain connects TRBV28 to TRBJ2-7; 8 bases fit TRBD1. J gave up 3 bases and V 2 bases, and 6 bases lay outside the gene matches. The CDR3 sequence is 15 residues long. Per the germline V gene, CDR1 is MDHEN and CDR2 is SYDVKM. The CDR3 DNA reads TGTGCCAGCAGTTTACCGGGACAGGTTAACTACGAGCAGTACTTC. This codes for CASSLPGQVNYEQYF.

The chain uses TRBV13 and TRBJ2-7; possible D gene TRBD2, 6 bases. Germline CDR1 is PRHDT and CDR2 is FYEKMQ (reference sequence). The CDR3 spans 17 residues. V lost 5 bases and J 5 bases, leaving 25 bases between the germline ends. CDR3 nucleotides: TGTGCCAGCAGCATACTACCCTTACATGGGGGGTCGCACGAGCAGTACTTC. Translation gives CASSILPLHGGSHEQYF.

The J gene is TRBJ2-7, the V gene TRBV19; D call uncertain. Germline V gene sequence: CDR1 LNHDA, CDR2 SQIVND (reference sequence). The ends were cut back, 1 base at V and 4 bases at J, with 11 bases in the middle. The CDR3 is 14 amino acids. The CDR3 is CASSIGLDAYEQYF. CDR3 DNA sequence: TGTGCCAGTAGTATAGGTCTAGACGCGTACGAGCAGTACTTC.